This T cell receptor (beta chain) was observed in a study of technical replicates of blood from a few donors. Trimming cost V 1 base and J 6 bases, with 10 bases left between them. The CDR3 loop spans 14 amino acids. Germline V gives CDR1 LGHNT, CDR2 FRNRAP. TCRdb's copy holds only in-frame clones and misses some; the assay was immunoSEQ multiplex PCR. Among tens of thousands of clones, 95% to 97% were seen once, and the ten largest hold approximately 0.3%. The sequence came from a human donor in good health. Source material: T cells isolated from PBMCs. J is TRBJ1-5 and V is TRBV12-5; perhaps TRBD1 as D (5 bases). In nucleotides, the CDR3 is TGTGCTAGTGGTTTGGGACAGATTGGTCAGCCCCAGCATTTT. This sequence encodes CASGLGQIGQPQHF.